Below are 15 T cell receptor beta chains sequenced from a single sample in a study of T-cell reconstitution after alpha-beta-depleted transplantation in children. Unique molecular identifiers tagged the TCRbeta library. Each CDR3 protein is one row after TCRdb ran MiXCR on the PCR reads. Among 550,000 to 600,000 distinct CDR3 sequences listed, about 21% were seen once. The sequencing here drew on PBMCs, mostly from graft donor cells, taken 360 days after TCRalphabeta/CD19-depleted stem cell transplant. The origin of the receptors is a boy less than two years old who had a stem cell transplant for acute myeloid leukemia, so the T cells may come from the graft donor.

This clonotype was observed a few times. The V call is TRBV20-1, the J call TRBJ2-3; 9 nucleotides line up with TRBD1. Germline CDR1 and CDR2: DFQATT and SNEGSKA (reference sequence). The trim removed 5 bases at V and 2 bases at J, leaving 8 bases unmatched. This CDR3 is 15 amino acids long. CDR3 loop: CSAYQGQGNTDTQYF. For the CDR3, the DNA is TGCAGTGCTTACCAGGGACAGGGAAACACAGATACGCAGTATTTT.

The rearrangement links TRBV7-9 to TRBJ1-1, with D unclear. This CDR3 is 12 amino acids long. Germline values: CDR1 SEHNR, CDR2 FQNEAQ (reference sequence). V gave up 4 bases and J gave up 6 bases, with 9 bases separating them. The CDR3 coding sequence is TGTGCCAGCAGCTATATGAGATCTGAAGCTTTCTTT. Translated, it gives CASSYMRSEAFF.

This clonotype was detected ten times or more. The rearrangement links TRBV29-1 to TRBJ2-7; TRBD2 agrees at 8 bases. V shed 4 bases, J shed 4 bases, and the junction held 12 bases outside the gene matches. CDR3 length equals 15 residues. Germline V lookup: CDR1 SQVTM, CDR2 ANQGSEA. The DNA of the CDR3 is TGCAGCGTTGTATTCGGGGGGGGGCCTTCTTACGAGCAGTACTTC. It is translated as CSVVFGGGPSYEQYF.

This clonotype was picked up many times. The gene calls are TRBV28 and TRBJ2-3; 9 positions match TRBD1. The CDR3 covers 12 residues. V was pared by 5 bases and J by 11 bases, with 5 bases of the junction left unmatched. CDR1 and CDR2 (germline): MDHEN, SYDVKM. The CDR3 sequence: CASSPRQGGQYF. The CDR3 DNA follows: TGTGCCAGCAGTCCAAGACAGGGGGGGCAGTATTTT.

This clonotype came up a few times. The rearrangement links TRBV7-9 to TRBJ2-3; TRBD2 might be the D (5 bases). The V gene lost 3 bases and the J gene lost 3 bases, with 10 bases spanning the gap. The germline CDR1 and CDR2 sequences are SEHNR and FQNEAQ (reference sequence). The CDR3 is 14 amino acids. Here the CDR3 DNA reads TGTGCCAGCAGCTTCGAACTAGAGACAGATACGCAGTATTTT. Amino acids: CASSFELETDTQYF.

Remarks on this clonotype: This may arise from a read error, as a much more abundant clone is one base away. The CDR3 here is CASSVGQEGWGRTYNEHFF. The CDR3 DNA reads TGTGCCAGCAGCGTAGGTCAGGAGGGTTGGGGGCGCACCTACAATGAGCATTTCTTC. The chain combines TRBV9 with TRBJ2-1; D assignment may be TRBD1 or TRBD2 (6 bases each). There are 19 residues in the CDR3. Looked up from germline, CDR1 is SGDLS and CDR2 is YYNGEE. Full variable domain (rest looked up from reference TRBV9 and TRBJ2-1): DSGVTQTPKHLITATGQRVTLRCSPRSGDLSVYWYQQSLDQGLQFLIQYYNGEERAKGNILERFSAQQFPDLHSELNLSSLELGDSALYFCASSVGQEGWGRTYNEHFFGPGTRLTVL.

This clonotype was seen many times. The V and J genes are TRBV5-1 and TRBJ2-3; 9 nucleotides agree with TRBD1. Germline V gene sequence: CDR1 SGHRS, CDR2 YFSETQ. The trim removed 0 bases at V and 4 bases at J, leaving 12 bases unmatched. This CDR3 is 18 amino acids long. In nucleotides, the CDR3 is TGCGCCAGCAGCTTGGGACCCTTGGGACAGGGTCTTCCAGATACGCAGTATTTT. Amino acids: CASSLGPLGQGLPDTQYF.

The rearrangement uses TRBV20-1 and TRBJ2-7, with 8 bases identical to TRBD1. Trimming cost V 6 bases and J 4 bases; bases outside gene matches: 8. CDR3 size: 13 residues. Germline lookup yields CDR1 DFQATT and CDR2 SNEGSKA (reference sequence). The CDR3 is CSAGTGSHYEQYF. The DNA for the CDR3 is TGCAGTGCCGGGACAGGTTCTCATTACGAGCAGTACTTC.

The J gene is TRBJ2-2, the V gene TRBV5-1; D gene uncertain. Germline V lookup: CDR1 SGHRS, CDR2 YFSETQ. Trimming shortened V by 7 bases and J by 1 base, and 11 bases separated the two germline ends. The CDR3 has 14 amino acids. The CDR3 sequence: CASGSGQNTGELFF. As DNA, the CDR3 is TGCGCCAGCGGGTCCGGGCAGAACACCGGGGAGCTGTTTTTT.

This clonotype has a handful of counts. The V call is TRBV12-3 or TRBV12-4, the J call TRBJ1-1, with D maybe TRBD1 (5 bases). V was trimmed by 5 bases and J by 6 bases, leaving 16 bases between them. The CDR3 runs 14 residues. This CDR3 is CASSAYSGLAEAFF. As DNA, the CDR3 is TGTGCCAGCAGTGCCTACTCAGGGCTGGCTGAAGCTTTCTTT.

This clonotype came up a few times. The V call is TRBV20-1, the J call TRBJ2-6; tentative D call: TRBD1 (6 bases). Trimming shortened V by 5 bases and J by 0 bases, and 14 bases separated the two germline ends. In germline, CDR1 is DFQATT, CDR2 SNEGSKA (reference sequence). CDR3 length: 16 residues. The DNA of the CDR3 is TGCAGTGCTCAACCAGGGGAGTACTCTGGGGCCAACGTCCTGACTTTC. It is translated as CSAQPGEYSGANVLTF.

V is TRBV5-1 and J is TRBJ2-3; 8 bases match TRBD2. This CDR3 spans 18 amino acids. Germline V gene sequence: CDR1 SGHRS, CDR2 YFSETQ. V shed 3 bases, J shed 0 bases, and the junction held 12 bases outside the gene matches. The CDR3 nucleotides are TGCGCCAGCAGCTCCCCCTCCGCGGGGGGATCTAGCACAGATACGCAGTATTTT. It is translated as CASSSPSAGGSSTDTQYF.

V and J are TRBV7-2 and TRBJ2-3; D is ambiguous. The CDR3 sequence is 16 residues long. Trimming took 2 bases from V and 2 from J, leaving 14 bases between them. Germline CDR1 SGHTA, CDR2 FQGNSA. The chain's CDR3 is CASSLHAPRPTDTQYF. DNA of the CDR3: TGTGCCAGCAGCTTACACGCCCCAAGACCCACAGATACGCAGTATTTT.

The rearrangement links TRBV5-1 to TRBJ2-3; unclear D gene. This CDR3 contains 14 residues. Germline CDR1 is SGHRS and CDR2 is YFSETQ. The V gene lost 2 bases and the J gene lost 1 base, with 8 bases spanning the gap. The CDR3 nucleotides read TGCGCCAGCAGCTTACCCAAGGGCACAGATACGCAGTATTTT. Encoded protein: CASSLPKGTDTQYF.

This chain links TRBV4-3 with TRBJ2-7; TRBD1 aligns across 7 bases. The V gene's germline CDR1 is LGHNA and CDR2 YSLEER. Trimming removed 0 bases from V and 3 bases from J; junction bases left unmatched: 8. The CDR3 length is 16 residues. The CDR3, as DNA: TGCGCCAGCAGCCAAGAGAGGGGGCCAGGGTACTACGAGCAGTACTTC. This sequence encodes CASSQERGPGYYEQYF.